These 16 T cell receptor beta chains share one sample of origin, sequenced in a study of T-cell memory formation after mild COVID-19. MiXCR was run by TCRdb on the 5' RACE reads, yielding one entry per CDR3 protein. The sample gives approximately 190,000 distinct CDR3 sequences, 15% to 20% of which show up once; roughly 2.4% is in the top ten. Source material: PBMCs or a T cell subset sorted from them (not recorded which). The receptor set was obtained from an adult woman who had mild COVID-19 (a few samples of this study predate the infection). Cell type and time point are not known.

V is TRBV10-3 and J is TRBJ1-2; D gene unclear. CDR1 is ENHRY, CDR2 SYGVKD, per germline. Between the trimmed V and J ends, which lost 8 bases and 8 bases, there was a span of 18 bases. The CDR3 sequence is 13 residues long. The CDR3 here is CAISLNGEDGYTF. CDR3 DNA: TGTGCCATCTCCCTTAACGGGGAGGACGGCTACACCTTC.

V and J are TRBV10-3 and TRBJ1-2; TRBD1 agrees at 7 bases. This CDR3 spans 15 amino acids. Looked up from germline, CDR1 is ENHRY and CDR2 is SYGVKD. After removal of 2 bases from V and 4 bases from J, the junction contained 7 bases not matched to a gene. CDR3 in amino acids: CAISEPSHRGYGYTF. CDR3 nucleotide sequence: TGTGCCATCAGTGAGCCGTCACACAGGGGCTATGGCTACACCTTC.

CDR3 DNA sequence: TGTGCCTGGAGTTTACCGGGGACAGTTCGGGCCAAAAACATTCAGTACTTC. Translating gives CAWSLPGTVRAKNIQYF. This chain uses TRBV30 with TRBJ2-4; the match to TRBD1 covers 7 bases. The CDR3 sequence is 17 residues long. The germline V gene has CDR1 GTSNPN and CDR2 SVGIG (reference sequence). Trimming cost V 2 bases and J 1 base; bases outside gene matches: 11. Looking up the rest from reference TRBV30 and TRBJ2-4 gives the full variable domain: SQTIHQWPATLVQPVGSPLSLECTVEGTSNPNLYWYRQAAGRGLQLLFYSVGIGQISSEVPQNLSASRPQDRQFILSSKKLLLSDSGFYLCAWSLPGTVRAKNIQYFGAGTRLSVL.

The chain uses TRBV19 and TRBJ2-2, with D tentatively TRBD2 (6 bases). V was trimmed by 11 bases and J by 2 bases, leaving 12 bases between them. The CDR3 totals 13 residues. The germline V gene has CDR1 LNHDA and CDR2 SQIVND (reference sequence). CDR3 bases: TGTGCCGGCCAGACTAGTAACACCGGGGAGCTGTTTTTT. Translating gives CAGQTSNTGELFF.

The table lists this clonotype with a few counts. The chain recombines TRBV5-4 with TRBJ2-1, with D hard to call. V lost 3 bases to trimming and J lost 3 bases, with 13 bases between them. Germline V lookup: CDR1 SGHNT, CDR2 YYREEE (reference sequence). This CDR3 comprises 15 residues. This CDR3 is CASSSKTESYNEQFF. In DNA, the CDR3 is TGTGCCAGCAGCTCTAAAACAGAGAGCTACAATGAGCAGTTCTTC. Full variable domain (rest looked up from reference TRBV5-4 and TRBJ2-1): ETGVTQSPTHLIKTRGQQVTLRCSSQSGHNTVSWYQQALGQGPQFIFQYYREEENGRGNFPPRFSGLQFPNYSSELNVNALELDDSALYLCASSSKTESYNEQFFGPGTRLTVL.

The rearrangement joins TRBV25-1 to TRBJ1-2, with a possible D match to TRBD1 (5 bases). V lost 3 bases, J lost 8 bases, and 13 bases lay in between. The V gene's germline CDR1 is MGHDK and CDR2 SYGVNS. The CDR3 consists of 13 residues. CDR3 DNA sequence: TGTGCCAGCAGTGAGGGGGTGCGGGTGGGCTACACCTTC. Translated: CASSEGVRVGYTF.

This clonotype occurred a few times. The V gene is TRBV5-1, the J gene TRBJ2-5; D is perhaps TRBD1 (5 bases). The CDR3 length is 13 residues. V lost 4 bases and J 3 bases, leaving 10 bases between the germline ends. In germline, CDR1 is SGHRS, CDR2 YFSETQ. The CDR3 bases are TGCGCCAGCAGCCCCCGCAGGGAAGAGACCCAGTACTTC. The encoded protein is CASSPRREETQYF. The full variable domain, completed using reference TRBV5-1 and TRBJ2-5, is KAGVTQTPRYLIKTRGQQVTLSCSPISGHRSVSWYQQTPGQGLQFLFEYFSETQRNKGNFPGRFSGRQFSNSRSEMNVSTLELGDSALYLCASSPRREETQYFGPGTRLLVL.

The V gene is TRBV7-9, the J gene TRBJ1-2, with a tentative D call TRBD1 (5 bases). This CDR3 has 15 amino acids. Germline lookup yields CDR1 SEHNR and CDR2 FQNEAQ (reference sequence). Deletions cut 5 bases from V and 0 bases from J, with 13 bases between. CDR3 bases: TGTGCCAGCAGCAACGTTTACAGGACTAACTATGGCTACACCTTC. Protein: CASSNVYRTNYGYTF. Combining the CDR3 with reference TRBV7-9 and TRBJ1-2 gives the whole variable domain DTGVSQNPRHKITKRGQNVTFRCDPISEHNRLYWYRQTLGQGPEFLTYFQNEAQLEKSRLLSDRFSAERPKGSFSTLEIQRTEQGDSAMYLCASSNVYRTNYGYTFGSGTRLTVV.

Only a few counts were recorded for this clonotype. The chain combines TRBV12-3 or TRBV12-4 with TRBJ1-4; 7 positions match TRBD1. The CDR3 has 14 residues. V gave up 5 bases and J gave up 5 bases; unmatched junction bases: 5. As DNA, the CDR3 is TGTGCCAGCAGTCAGGACAGGATAAATGAAAAACTGTTTTTT. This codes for CASSQDRINEKLFF.

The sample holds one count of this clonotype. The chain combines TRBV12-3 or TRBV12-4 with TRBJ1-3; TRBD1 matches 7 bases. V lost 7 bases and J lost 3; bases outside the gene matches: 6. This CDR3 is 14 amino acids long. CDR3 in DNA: TGTGCCAGCAATAACAGGGGCTATGGAAACACCATATATTTT. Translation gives CASNNRGYGNTIYF.

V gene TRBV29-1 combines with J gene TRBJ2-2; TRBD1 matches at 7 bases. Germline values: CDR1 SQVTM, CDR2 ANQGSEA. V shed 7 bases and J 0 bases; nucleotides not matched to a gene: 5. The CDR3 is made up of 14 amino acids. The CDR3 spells CSAEGQTNTGELFF. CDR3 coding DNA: TGCAGCGCTGAGGGACAGACGAACACCGGGGAGCTGTTTTTT.

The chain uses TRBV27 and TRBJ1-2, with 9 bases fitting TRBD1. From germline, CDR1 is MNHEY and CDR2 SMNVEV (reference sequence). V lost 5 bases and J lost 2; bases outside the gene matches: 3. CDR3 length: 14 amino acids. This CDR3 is CASSADRGNYGYTF. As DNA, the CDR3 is TGTGCCAGCAGTGCCGACAGGGGGAACTATGGCTACACCTTC.

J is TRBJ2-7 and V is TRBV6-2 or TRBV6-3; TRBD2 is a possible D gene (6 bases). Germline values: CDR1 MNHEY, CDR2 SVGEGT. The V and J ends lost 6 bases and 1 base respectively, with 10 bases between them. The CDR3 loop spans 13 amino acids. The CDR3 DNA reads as TGTGCCAGCAGGGGGGACTCGTCCTACGAGCAGTACTTC. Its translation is CASRGDSSYEQYF.

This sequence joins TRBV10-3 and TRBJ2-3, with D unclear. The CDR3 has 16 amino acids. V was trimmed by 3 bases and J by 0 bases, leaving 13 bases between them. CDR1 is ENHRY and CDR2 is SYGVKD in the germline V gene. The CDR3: CAISDSIGLSTDTQYF. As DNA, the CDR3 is TGTGCCATCAGTGACTCAATCGGATTAAGCACAGATACGCAGTATTTT.

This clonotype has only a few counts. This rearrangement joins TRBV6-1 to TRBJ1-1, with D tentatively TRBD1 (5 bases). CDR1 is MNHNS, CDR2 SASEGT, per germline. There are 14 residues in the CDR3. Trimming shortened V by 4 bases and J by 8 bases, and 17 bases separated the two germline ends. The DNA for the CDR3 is TGTGCCAGCAGTGGACCATGGGGGGTACGCGAAGCTTTCTTT. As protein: CASSGPWGVREAFF.

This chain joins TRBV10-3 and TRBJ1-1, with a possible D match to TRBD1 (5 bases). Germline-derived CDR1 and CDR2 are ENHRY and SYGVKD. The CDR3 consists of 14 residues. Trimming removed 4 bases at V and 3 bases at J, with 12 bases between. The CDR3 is CAISVGGPDTEAFF. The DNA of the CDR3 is TGTGCCATCAGTGTGGGGGGTCCGGACACTGAAGCTTTCTTT.